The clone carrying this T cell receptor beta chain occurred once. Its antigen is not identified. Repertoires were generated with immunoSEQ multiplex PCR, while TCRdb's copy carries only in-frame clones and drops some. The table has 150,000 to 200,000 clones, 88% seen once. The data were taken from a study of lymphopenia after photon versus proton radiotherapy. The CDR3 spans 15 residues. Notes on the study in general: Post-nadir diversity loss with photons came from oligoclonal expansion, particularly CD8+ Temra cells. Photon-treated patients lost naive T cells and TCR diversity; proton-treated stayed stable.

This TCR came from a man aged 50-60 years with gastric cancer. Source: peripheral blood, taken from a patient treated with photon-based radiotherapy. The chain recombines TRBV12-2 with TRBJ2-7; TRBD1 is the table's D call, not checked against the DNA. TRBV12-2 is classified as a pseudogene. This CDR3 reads CASRPNTGGKDEQYF. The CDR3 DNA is TGTGCAAGTCGCCCGAATACAGGGGGGAAAGACGAGCAGTACTTC.